These 26 T cell receptor beta chains were all obtained from the same sample, sequenced in a study of blood T cell repertoires in COVID-19. Sequencing used immunoSEQ multiplex PCR; TCRdb keeps in-frame clones, though not all of them. The sample lists 10,000 or so clones, around 90% occurring once. The sample comprised peripheral blood. The receptors derive from a human donor in a cohort sampled during active COVID-19.

V and J are TRBV19 and TRBJ1-1; no clear D. CDR3 size: 15 residues. Trimming removed 3 bases from V and 1 base from J, with 12 bases in between. CDR1 and CDR2 from the germline V gene are LNHDA and SQIVND (reference sequence). CDR3 sequence (DNA): TGTGCCAGTAGTATTCCCGGGAGGAGGAACACTGAAGCTTTCTTT. Translation gives CASSIPGRRNTEAFF. Based on the CDR3 plus reference TRBV19 and TRBJ1-1, the full variable domain is DGGITQSPKYLFRKEGQNVTLSCEQNLNHDAMYWYRQDPGQGLRLIYYSQIVNDFQKGDIAEGYSVSREKKESFPLTVTSAQKNPTAFYLCASSIPGRRNTEAFFGQGTRLTVV.

The chain has TRBV4-1 and TRBJ1-1, with a possible D match to TRBD1 (6 bases). The germline V and J ends were trimmed by 1 base and 0 bases, with 12 bases remaining between them. The CDR3 has 16 residues. CDR1 is MGHRA and CDR2 is YSYEKL in the germline V gene. This CDR3 is CASSQAPTGMNTEAFF. The CDR3 bases are TGCGCCAGCAGCCAAGCCCCGACAGGAATGAACACTGAAGCTTTCTTT.

The CDR3 sequence is CASRYTGTEQFF. CDR3 bases: TGTGCCAGCAGGTACACCGGGACAGAGCAGTTCTTC. This sequence joins TRBV2 and TRBJ2-1; D is possibly TRBD1 (6 bases). This CDR3 has 12 amino acids. CDR1 SNHLY and CDR2 FYNNEI come from the germline V gene. Trimming pared 6 bases from V and 10 bases from J, leaving 13 bases between.

This clone was recorded once. This chain uses TRBV5-6 with TRBJ2-7, with 9 bases identical to TRBD1. The CDR3 length is 14 residues. Germline CDR1 is SGHDT and CDR2 is YYEEEE. J was trimmed by 6 bases and V by 2 bases; bases with no gene match: 6. As DNA, the CDR3 is TGTGCCAGCAGCTTCGACAGGGGGTTGGGCGAGCAGTACTTC. Protein sequence: CASSFDRGLGEQYF.

The chain uses TRBV7-2 and TRBJ1-4; 9 bases are a match to TRBD1. The V and J ends lost 0 bases and 11 bases, in that order; junction bases with no gene match: 7. The length of the CDR3 is 15 residues. Germline CDR1 is SGHTA and CDR2 is FQGNSA. This chain's CDR3 is CASSLAGGTGRKLFF. The CDR3 DNA is TGTGCCAGCAGCTTAGCGGGCGGGACAGGGCGGAAACTGTTTTTT.

The gene calls are TRBV6-5 and TRBJ2-1; TRBD2 aligns across 14 bases. This CDR3 region has 16 residues. Germline CDR1 MNHEY, CDR2 SVGAGI. The J segment lost 5 bases and the V segment lost 2 bases, leaving 2 bases of the junction unmatched. DNA for the CDR3: TGTGCCAGCAGTTACCGACTAGCGGGGGGGAACAATGAGCAGTTCTTC. Protein product: CASSYRLAGGNNEQFF.

The chain links TRBV6-5 to TRBJ2-1, with 10 bases lining up with TRBD2. V shed 3 bases and J 8 bases; nucleotides not matched to a gene: 10. The CDR3 has 16 amino acids. Germline loops: CDR1 MNHEY, CDR2 SVGAGI. CDR3 region: CASSYSSGGGTDEQFF. The CDR3 DNA reads as TGTGCCAGCAGTTATTCAAGCGGGGGGGGTACAGATGAGCAGTTCTTC.

In the case of this clone: At one end, the junction sequence differs from germline, possibly due to a read error. The sample has other DNA sequences that encode this CDR3 too. This chain uses TRBV11-3 with TRBJ1-2; D gene ambiguous. CDR1 SGHNT and CDR2 YENEEA come from the germline V gene. The CDR3 is 15 residues long. This chain's CDR3 is CASSLASPLNYGYTF. In DNA, the CDR3 is TGTGCCAGCAGTTTAGCCAGTCCCCTGAACTATGGCTACACCTTC. The full variable domain, in which reference TRBV11-3 and TRBJ1-2 provide the parts outside the CDR3, is EAGVVQSPRYKIIEKKQPVAFWCNPISGHNTLYWYLQNLGQGPELLIRYENEEAVDDSQLPKDRFSAERLKGVDSTLKIQPAELGDSAVYLCASSLASPLNYGYTFGSGTRLTVV.

V gene TRBV5-1 combines with J gene TRBJ2-3; D possibly corresponds to TRBD2 (5 bases). V lost 2 bases and J 0 bases, leaving 10 bases between the germline ends. The CDR3 sequence is 15 residues long. Germline CDR1 and CDR2: SGHRS and YFSETQ. CDR3 amino acids: CASSFSGISTDTQYF. The CDR3 nucleotides read TGCGCCAGCAGCTTCAGCGGTATTAGCACAGATACGCAGTATTTT. Variable domain in full (rest from reference TRBV5-1 and TRBJ2-3): KAGVTQTPRYLIKTRGQQVTLSCSPISGHRSVSWYQQTPGQGLQFLFEYFSETQRNKGNFPGRFSGRQFSNSRSEMNVSTLELGDSALYLCASSFSGISTDTQYFGPGTRLTVL.

The chain has TRBV2 and TRBJ1-5; D might be TRBD1 (6 bases). Germline CDR1 is SNHLY and CDR2 is FYNNEI. This CDR3 region has 13 residues. V was cut by 9 bases and J by 6 bases, with 15 bases left in between. The CDR3 reads CASNRAEGQPQHF. In DNA, the CDR3 is TGTGCCAGTAACAGGGCCGAGGGTCAGCCCCAGCATTTT.

This clone was observed a single time. This sequence joins TRBV27 and TRBJ2-5, with TRBD1 as a possible D gene (5 bases). CDR1 and CDR2 from the germline V gene are MNHEY and SMNVEV (reference sequence). Trimming stripped 5 bases from V and 4 bases from J, with 11 bases between. The CDR3 sequence is 13 residues long. The DNA of the CDR3 is TGTGCCAGCAGTGGCAGGGTCGGAGAGACCCAGTACTTC. Its translation is CASSGRVGETQYF.

This clone came up a few times. J is TRBJ2-5 and V is TRBV3-1 (or the pseudogene TRBV3-2); D remains unclear. Germline CDR1 reads LGHDT; CDR2 reads YNNKEL (reference sequence). The CDR3 sequence is 15 residues long. V was shortened by 4 bases and J by 1 base, with 13 bases between the two germline ends. The DNA for the CDR3 is TGTGCCAGCAGCCCGAACCCTAACGGCCAAGAGACCCAGTACTTC. Its translation: CASSPNPNGQETQYF.

The rearrangement links TRBV9 to TRBJ2-3; no firm D call. The V gene lost 1 base and the J gene lost 6 bases, with 9 bases spanning the gap. The CDR3 totals 13 residues. Germline-derived CDR1 and CDR2 are SGDLS and YYNGEE. Here the CDR3 reads CASSVLHSDTQYF. CDR3 DNA: TGTGCCAGCAGCGTACTCCACAGTGATACGCAGTATTTT.

This sequence joins TRBV6-6 and TRBJ2-7; TRBD1 matches at 8 bases. J was trimmed by 3 bases and V by 5 bases; bases with no gene match: 9. Germline CDR1 reads MNHNY; CDR2 reads SVGAGI (reference sequence). There are 15 residues in the CDR3. CDR3 nucleotides: TGTGCCAGCAGTGATGGACAGGGTATTTACTACGAGCAGTACTTC. It yields the protein CASSDGQGIYYEQYF.

V and J are TRBV12-3 or TRBV12-4 and TRBJ1-1, with D possibly being TRBD1 (6 bases). CDR3 length: 13 residues. V lost 7 bases and J 4 bases, leaving 13 bases between the germline ends. The CDR3 DNA reads TGTGCCAGCAACGGAGGGGGGGGCACTGAAGCTTTCTTT. Translated: CASNGGGGTEAFF.

The gene calls are TRBV30 and TRBJ2-5; D remains ambiguous. V lost 0 bases and J lost 4, with 3 bases in between. Germline CDR1 is GTSNPN and CDR2 is SVGIG (reference sequence). CDR3 length equals 11 residues. CDR3 residues: CAWSVLETQYF. The CDR3 nucleotides are TGTGCCTGGAGTGTCCTAGAGACCCAGTACTTC.

V usage is TRBV24-1 and J usage is TRBJ2-2; TRBD2 matches at 13 bases. Germline values: CDR1 KGHDR, CDR2 SFDVKD. The CDR3 totals 17 residues. With V trimmed by 5 bases and J by 1 base, 3 bases remained unmatched. The CDR3 DNA is TGTGCCACCAGTGGCTGGACTAGCGGGGGGAACACCGGGGAGCTGTTTTTT. This translates into CATSGWTSGGNTGELFF.

This clone was found a few times. This chain uses TRBV29-1 with TRBJ1-3; 7 bases are shared with TRBD1. The CDR3 spans 12 residues. Germline V lookup: CDR1 SQVTM, CDR2 ANQGSEA. The trim removed 7 bases at V and 3 bases at J, leaving 3 bases unmatched. This CDR3 reads CSAGTVGNTIYF. CDR3 sequence (DNA): TGCAGCGCCGGGACAGTTGGAAACACCATATATTTT.

The chain links TRBV30 to TRBJ2-1, with 10 bases fitting TRBD1. The germline V gene has CDR1 GTSNPN and CDR2 SVGIG (reference sequence). There are 13 residues in the CDR3. V lost 7 bases to trimming and J lost 9 bases; unmatched junction nucleotides: 9. The DNA of the CDR3 is TGTGCCTCCGGGACAGGGGTGAACGCTGAGCAGTTCTTC. It specifies CASGTGVNAEQFF.

The chain couples TRBV6-1 to TRBJ1-6; TRBD1 matches at 10 bases. Germline V lookup: CDR1 MNHNS, CDR2 SASEGT. The CDR3 extends over 15 amino acids. V trimming: 2 bases; J trimming: 7 bases; junction bases outside the gene matches: 2. The CDR3 region has the DNA TGTGCCAGCAGTGAACGGGGACAGGGGAATTCACCCCTCCACTTT. Protein sequence: CASSERGQGNSPLHF.

The chain combines TRBV19 with TRBJ1-3, with D possibly TRBD1 on 6 matching bases. In germline, CDR1 is LNHDA, CDR2 SQIVND (reference sequence). The ends were cut back, 9 bases at V and 4 bases at J, with 13 bases in the middle. This CDR3 region has 13 residues. The CDR3 DNA reads TGTGCCAGCCTCCAGGGGAGAGGAAACACCATATATTTT. Amino acids: CASLQGRGNTIYF.

The chain carries TRBV28 and TRBJ2-2, with D unresolved. The CDR3 has 13 amino acids. Germline-derived CDR1 and CDR2 are MDHEN and SYDVKM. V lost 3 bases, J lost 6 bases, and 8 bases lay in between. CDR3 region: CASSFARAGELFF. The CDR3 DNA is TGTGCCAGCAGTTTTGCCCGGGCCGGGGAGCTGTTTTTT.

V is TRBV6-5 and J is TRBJ1-4, with TRBD1 matching 7 bases. V lost 2 bases and J lost 8; bases outside the gene matches: 8. The CDR3 runs to 15 residues. Germline-derived CDR1 and CDR2 are MNHEY and SVGAGI. CDR3 protein: CASSYGTAVAEKLFF. The DNA for the CDR3 is TGTGCCAGCAGTTACGGGACAGCGGTTGCCGAAAAACTGTTTTTT.

Written as DNA, the CDR3 is TGCGCCAGCAGGATGACTAGCACAGATACGCAGTATTTT. Encoded protein: CASRMTSTDTQYF. The rearrangement uses TRBV10-2 and TRBJ2-3, with D uncertain. V was cut by 6 bases and J by 0 bases, with 7 bases left in between. The germline CDR1 and CDR2 sequences are WSHSY and SAAADI. The CDR3 sequence is 13 residues long.

The rearrangement uses TRBV28 and TRBJ1-1; tentative D call: TRBD1 (5 bases). Trimming removed 2 bases at V and 4 bases at J, with 11 bases between. Germline-derived CDR1 and CDR2 are MDHEN and SYDVKM. There are 14 residues in the CDR3. CDR3 nucleotides: TGTGCCAGCAGTTTACCAGGGAGGCGCACTGAAGCTTTCTTT. Translated, it gives CASSLPGRRTEAFF.

This sequence joins TRBV18 and TRBJ1-5; D may be TRBD1 (5 bases). V was shortened by 2 bases and J by 7 bases, with 9 bases between the two germline ends. This CDR3 is built from 13 residues. Germline CDR1 KGHSH, CDR2 LQKENI. The chain's CDR3 is CASSPRGDQPQHF. As DNA, the CDR3 is TGTGCCAGCTCACCAAGGGGTGACCAGCCCCAGCATTTT.